One and the same sample provided the 7 T cell receptor beta chains below, sequenced in a study of T cells after yellow fever vaccination. Each CDR3 protein gets one entry after TCRdb re-called the 5' RACE reads with MiXCR. The profile shows 200,000 to 300,000 distinct CDR3 sequences, roughly 13% of them singletons. The sample was CD4+ T cells sorted from PBMCs, taken 45 days after the yellow fever booster vaccination. These receptors originate from a man in his thirties or forties who received the YFV17D yellow fever vaccine.

This chain uses TRBV3-1 with TRBJ1-1; the D is unclear. Trimming shortened V by 8 bases and J by 3 bases, and 16 bases separated the two germline ends. Germline CDR1 and CDR2: LGHDT and YNNKEL (reference sequence). There are 14 residues in the CDR3. DNA for the CDR3: TGTGCCAGCGGCTGGCGACAAACGCACACTGAAGCTTTCTTT. Its translation: CASGWRQTHTEAFF.

This sequence joins TRBV2 and TRBJ2-3; D is perhaps TRBD2 (6 bases). Germline CDR1 SNHLY, CDR2 FYNNEI. V shed 8 bases and J shed 6 bases, with 18 bases lying between them. This CDR3 is 14 amino acids long. The CDR3 DNA is TGTGCCAGCTCCCGGGACTCCCAGTACGATACGCAGTATTTT. It specifies CASSRDSQYDTQYF.

This chain links TRBV19 with TRBJ1-5; 9 positions match TRBD1. V trimming: 4 bases; J trimming: 2 bases; junction bases outside the gene matches: 6. The length of the CDR3 is 16 residues. Germline V gene lookup returns CDR1 LNHDA and CDR2 SQIVND (reference sequence). The CDR3 DNA is TGTGCCAGTAGTAACCGGGACAGGGTGGGCAATCAGCCCCAGCATTTT. Translation gives CASSNRDRVGNQPQHF.

The chain is built from TRBV4-3 and TRBJ1-2; maybe TRBD1 (6 bases). The CDR3 runs 16 residues. Trimming took off 3 bases at V and 2 bases at J, with 16 bases between the two ends. Germline loops: CDR1 LGHNA, CDR2 YSLEER. The CDR3 bases are TGCGCCAGCAGCCAGGACCAACTGACAGGCAACTATGGCTACACCTTC. Its translation is CASSQDQLTGNYGYTF.

V usage is TRBV9 and J usage is TRBJ1-1, with D hard to call. Trimming shortened V by 0 bases and J by 5 bases, and 8 bases separated the two germline ends. This CDR3 region has 13 residues. CDR1 and CDR2 (germline): SGDLS, YYNGEE. CDR3 DNA: TGTGCCAGCAGCGTAGACGCAGGTACTGAAGCTTTCTTT. It codes for CASSVDAGTEAFF.

V is TRBV5-1 and J is TRBJ2-7; 10 positions match TRBD2. CDR3 length: 16 amino acids. The J segment lost 0 bases and the V segment lost 1 base, leaving 4 bases of the junction unmatched. The germline V gene has CDR1 SGHRS and CDR2 YFSETQ. CDR3 in amino acids: CASSLLTSGRSYEQYF. The CDR3 DNA follows: TGCGCCAGCAGCTTGCTGACTAGCGGGCGCTCCTACGAGCAGTACTTC.

The CDR3 DNA follows: TGCAGTGCTCAAGATGGGAACTATGGCTACACCTTC. Amino acids: CSAQDGNYGYTF. The V and J genes are TRBV20-1 and TRBJ1-2; no firm D call. V dropped 5 bases and J dropped 2 bases, with 9 bases sitting between them. The CDR3 contains 12 residues. The germline V gene encodes CDR1 DFQATT and CDR2 SNEGSKA (reference sequence).